Listed here are 31 T cell receptor beta chains from one sample, sequenced in a study of shared T cell receptors in the human thymus (dated by TCRdb to the early 2020s). Libraries came from the immunoSEQ multiplex PCR assay. As stored in TCRdb, this immuneACCESS dataset retains in-frame rearrangements with V and J assigned. A fraction of the clones does not appear; measured against another copy, unresolved V genes explain less than half of the discrepancy, and the remainder lacks a known reason. For this sample there are more than 550,000 clones; around 87% appear just once. In total, the top ten clones hold roughly 0.0086% of the sample. This same sample was also part of a study on human thymus T cells.

Material for sequencing was thymocytes. These receptors were taken from a boy less than two years old with a congenital heart defect. Donor details come from another sample of the same person, matched by shared clones.

This chain joins TRBV6-5 and TRBJ2-3, with 7 positions matching TRBD2. V shed 7 bases, J shed 1 base, and the junction held 5 bases outside the gene matches. The CDR3 has 14 amino acids. Germline V gene sequence: CDR1 MNHEY, CDR2 SVGAGI. The CDR3: CASTRSGGTDTQYF. The CDR3 DNA sequence: TGTGCCAGCACCAGAAGCGGGGGCACAGATACGCAGTATTTT.

The chain recombines TRBV21-1 with TRBJ1-1; the table's D gene call, TRBD1, was not cross checked with the DNA. TRBV21-1 is noted as a pseudogene. The CDR3 sequence is 16 residues long. The CDR3 sequence is CASSKNYGQLCTEAFF. The CDR3, as DNA: TGTGCCAGCAGCAAAAACTACGGACAGCTATGCACTGAAGCTTTCTTT.

This clone has a handful of counts. This chain uses TRBV28 with TRBJ1-2; 7 bases match TRBD1. The CDR3 covers 13 residues. Germline loops: CDR1 MDHEN, CDR2 SYDVKM. V shed 6 bases, J shed 2 bases, and the junction held 3 bases outside the gene matches. The CDR3 nucleotides are TGTGCCAGCAGGAGGGGGCCCAACTATGGCTACACCTTC. Amino acids: CASRRGPNYGYTF.

The genes are TRBV29-1 and TRBJ1-1, with 7 bases identical to TRBD1. The CDR3 consists of 16 residues. From germline, CDR1 is SQVTM and CDR2 ANQGSEA. V gave up 2 bases and J gave up 4 bases; unmatched junction bases: 13. CDR3 nucleotides: TGCAGCGTTGAAATCCAGGGGGGTGGCGTGAGCACTGAAGCTTTCTTT. It yields the protein CSVEIQGGGVSTEAFF.

The chain combines TRBV10-3 with TRBJ2-7, with D possibly TRBD1 on 5 matching bases. Germline loops: CDR1 ENHRY, CDR2 SYGVKD. The CDR3 length is 14 residues. V gave up 4 bases and J gave up 3 bases, with 13 bases separating them. The CDR3 reads CAISGPQGRYEQYF. The CDR3 coding sequence is TGTGCCATCAGTGGGCCCCAGGGTCGCTACGAGCAGTACTTC.

This rearrangement joins TRBV18 to TRBJ2-7; D perhaps matches TRBD1 (5 bases). CDR3 length: 16 residues. Trimming cost V 6 bases and J 2 bases, with 20 bases left between them. CDR1 is KGHSH and CDR2 is LQKENI in the germline V gene. The CDR3 protein is CASSPSTWGDTYEQYF. The CDR3, as DNA: TGTGCCAGCTCCCCATCCACGTGGGGCGACACCTACGAGCAGTACTTC.

The chain uses TRBV25-1 and TRBJ2-3, with 9 bases lining up with TRBD1. The trim removed 5 bases at V and 4 bases at J, leaving 10 bases unmatched. This CDR3 comprises 16 residues. Germline values: CDR1 MGHDK, CDR2 SYGVNS. CDR3 DNA: TGTGCCAGCAGTCTAAAACAGGGGGCGAAGGCAGATACGCAGTATTTT. This codes for CASSLKQGAKADTQYF. Complete variable domain (other parts from reference TRBV25-1 and TRBJ2-3): EADIYQTPRYLVIGTGKKITLECSQTMGHDKMYWYQQDPGMELHLIHYSYGVNSTEKGDLSSESTVSRIRTEHFPLTLESARPSHTSQYLCASSLKQGAKADTQYFGPGTRLTVL.

The J gene is TRBJ2-1, the V gene TRBV10-1; 7 nucleotides line up with TRBD2. Germline CDR1 WNHNN, CDR2 SYGVQD (reference sequence). The CDR3 has 14 amino acids. Germline trimming cut 3 bases from V and 5 bases from J; bases unmatched to any gene: 4. Here the CDR3 reads CASSDLADNNEQFF. In DNA, the CDR3 is TGCGCCAGCAGTGACCTAGCGGATAACAATGAGCAGTTCTTC.

This chain connects TRBV19 to TRBJ1-6; 7 nucleotides agree with TRBD1. In germline, CDR1 is LNHDA, CDR2 SQIVND (reference sequence). The ends lost 5 bases at V and 8 bases at J; junction bases unmatched: 6. The CDR3 is 14 amino acids. The CDR3 reads CASSSRQGDSPLHF. The DNA for the CDR3 is TGTGCCAGTAGTTCACGACAGGGTGATTCACCCCTCCACTTT. Using reference TRBV19 and TRBJ1-6 for the parts outside the CDR3, the full variable domain is DGGITQSPKYLFRKEGQNVTLSCEQNLNHDAMYWYRQDPGQGLRLIYYSQIVNDFQKGDIAEGYSVSREKKESFPLTVTSAQKNPTAFYLCASSSRQGDSPLHFGNGTRLTVT.

The rearrangement links TRBV4-3 to TRBJ2-1; the D gene is possibly TRBD1 (5 bases). Between the trimmed V and J ends, which lost 0 bases and 6 bases, there was a span of 18 bases. This CDR3 is 17 amino acids long. Germline CDR1 reads LGHNA; CDR2 reads YSLEER. DNA of the CDR3: TGCGCCAGCAGCCAAGATCTGGAAAGGGGATGGGGCAATGAGCAGTTCTTC. Its protein product is CASSQDLERGWGNEQFF.

V is TRBV6-1 and J is TRBJ1-5; the D gene is possibly TRBD1 (5 bases). The CDR3 consists of 13 residues. The V end was cut by 7 bases, the J end by 6 bases, with 13 bases between. Germline CDR1 MNHNS, CDR2 SASEGT. The CDR3 coding sequence is TGTGCCAGCATGGCCAGGGATGGTCAGCCCCAGCATTTT. Protein product: CASMARDGQPQHF.

This clone was recorded once. This sequence joins TRBV7-6 and TRBJ1-6, with D uncertain. Per germline, CDR1 SGHVS and CDR2 FNYEAQ. CDR3 size: 15 residues. V gave up 1 base and J gave up 6 bases, with 10 bases separating them. The CDR3 loop reads CASSLERIGNSPLHF. DNA for the CDR3: TGTGCCAGCAGCTTAGAGAGAATCGGTAATTCACCCCTCCACTTT.

V gene TRBV5-6 combines with J gene TRBJ2-5, with D uncertain. This CDR3 has 15 amino acids. Trimming stripped 0 bases from V and 4 bases from J, with 13 bases between. Germline CDR1 is SGHDT and CDR2 is YYEEEE. CDR3 DNA: TGTGCCAGCAGCTTGGTTCAGGTGTTTGGAGAGACCCAGTACTTC. It specifies CASSLVQVFGETQYF. The whole variable domain, filled in from reference TRBV5-6 and TRBJ2-5, reads DAGVTQSPTHLIKTRGQQVTLRCSPKSGHDTVSWYQQALGQGPQFIFQYYEEEERQRGNFPDRFSGHQFPNYSSELNVNALLLGDSALYLCASSLVQVFGETQYFGPGTRLLVL.

This clone was observed a handful of times. The rearrangement uses TRBV10-1 and TRBJ2-5; 9 bases line up with TRBD2. The CDR3 spans 17 residues. Trimming cost V 0 bases and J 5 bases; bases outside gene matches: 10. The germline gives CDR1 WNHNN, CDR2 SYGVQD (reference sequence). CDR3 in DNA: TGCGCCAGCAGTGAGTCGACGGCGGGAGGGCCGGGGGAGACCCAGTACTTC. It yields the protein CASSESTAGGPGETQYF.

The chain recombines TRBV28 with TRBJ2-3; unclear D gene. CDR1 is MDHEN, CDR2 SYDVKM, per germline. Trimming pared 4 bases from V and 2 bases from J, leaving 4 bases between. CDR3 length: 12 residues. The DNA for the CDR3 is TGTGCCAGCAGTTACAACACAGATACGCAGTATTTT. Translation: CASSYNTDTQYF.

V gene TRBV6-6 combines with J gene TRBJ1-2, with TRBD1 identical over 7 bases. From germline, CDR1 is MNHNY and CDR2 SVGAGI (reference sequence). This CDR3 comprises 14 residues. The J segment lost 8 bases and the V segment lost 8 bases, leaving 14 bases of the junction unmatched. As DNA, the CDR3 is TGTGCCAGCGGCCAGTTAGGGGACAGCGGCGGCTACACCTTC. This codes for CASGQLGDSGGYTF.

The CDR3 bases are TGCGCCAGCAGCAAAGTCAGGGTCCCGAATTCACCCCTCCACTTT. Translation gives CASSKVRVPNSPLHF. J is TRBJ1-6 and V is TRBV4-3, with D maybe TRBD1 (5 bases). CDR3 size: 15 residues. Germline V lookup: CDR1 LGHNA, CDR2 YSLEER. Trimming took off 5 bases at V and 7 bases at J, with 15 bases between the two ends.

About this clone itself: At one end the junction does not follow the germline gene, possibly because of a read error. The CDR3 DNA sequence: TGTGCCAGCAGCATAGACCGTTCCGGGGCCAACGTCCTGACTTTC. This sequence encodes CASSIDRSGANVLTF. The chain recombines TRBV11-3 with TRBJ2-6; no clear D gene. Germline loops: CDR1 SGHNT, CDR2 YENEEA. The CDR3 contains 15 residues.

The V call is TRBV28, the J call TRBJ2-7, with D possibly being TRBD1 (6 bases). The CDR3 is 18 residues long. The V gene's germline CDR1 is MDHEN and CDR2 SYDVKM. The ends were cut back, 3 bases at V and 3 bases at J, with 24 bases in the middle. In DNA, the CDR3 is TGTGCCAGCAGTTTGACCTCGGAGCCAGGGGATAAATTCTACGAGCAGTACTTC. Encoded protein: CASSLTSEPGDKFYEQYF.

The V gene is TRBV30, the J gene TRBJ2-3, with TRBD2 matching over 7 bases. This CDR3 has 15 residues. The junction had 9 bases not matched to a gene; V was cut back by 4 bases and J by 2 bases. In germline, CDR1 is GTSNPN, CDR2 SVGIG (reference sequence). CDR3 loop: CAWKRGSGYTDTQYF. In DNA, the CDR3 is TGTGCCTGGAAGAGGGGTAGCGGGTACACAGATACGCAGTATTTT.

The chain links TRBV4-2 to TRBJ2-2; the match to TRBD1 covers 11 bases. The CDR3 loop spans 17 amino acids. J was trimmed by 5 bases and V by 0 bases; bases with no gene match: 5. Germline V gives CDR1 LGHNA, CDR2 YNFKEQ. DNA for the CDR3: TGTGCCAGCAGCCAAGATTTGGGACAGGGGGAGACCGGGGAGCTGTTTTTT. Protein sequence: CASSQDLGQGETGELFF.

The V call is TRBV6-6, the J call TRBJ2-2; the match to TRBD2 covers 8 bases. Germline V gives CDR1 MNHNY, CDR2 SVGAGI (reference sequence). This CDR3 is 16 amino acids long. Trimming took 8 bases from V and 2 from J; bases not matched to a gene: 10. The DNA of the CDR3 is TGTGCCAGCCACAGCGGGAGTCCGAATAACACCGGGGAGCTGTTTTTT. Amino acids: CASHSGSPNNTGELFF.

The chain combines TRBV14 with TRBJ1-1, with 9 bases that match TRBD1. Germline V lookup: CDR1 SGHDN, CDR2 FVKESK. The CDR3 spans 15 residues. J gave up 0 bases and V 5 bases, and 4 bases lay outside the gene matches. The CDR3 reads CASSVGTGLNTEAFF. In nucleotides, the CDR3 is TGTGCCAGCAGCGTAGGGACAGGGTTGAACACTGAAGCTTTCTTT.

The rearrangement uses TRBV10-2 and TRBJ2-3, with TRBD2 matching over 9 bases. J lost 3 bases, V lost 5 bases, and 12 bases had no gene match. The CDR3 is 17 amino acids. Per germline, CDR1 WSHSY and CDR2 SAAADI. The CDR3 spells CASSSSGTSIRTDTQYF. The CDR3 nucleotides are TGCGCCAGCAGTTCCTCCGGGACTAGCATTCGGACAGATACGCAGTATTTT.

CDR3 in DNA: TGTGCCAGCAGCTTCAGTAAGGGGTGCACCGGGGAGCTGTTTTTT. It codes for CASSFSKGCTGELFF. The chain couples TRBV7-2 to TRBJ2-2; maybe TRBD1 (5 bases). Trimming took 3 bases from V and 4 from J, leaving 12 bases between them. CDR1 SGHTA and CDR2 FQGNSA come from the germline V gene. The CDR3 covers 15 residues.

The chain joins TRBV27 to TRBJ2-1, with D possibly TRBD1 on 5 matching bases. CDR1 is MNHEY, CDR2 SMNVEV, per germline (reference sequence). The CDR3 sequence is 13 residues long. Between the trimmed V and J ends, which lost 1 base and 7 bases, there was a span of 8 bases. The DNA of the CDR3 is TGTGCCAGCAGTTTATTTAACAGGAATGAGCAGTTCTTC. The encoded protein is CASSLFNRNEQFF.

The chain couples TRBV4-3 to TRBJ1-2, with no clear D. This CDR3 comprises 14 residues. The V and J ends lost 4 bases and 4 bases respectively, with 13 bases between them. CDR1 LGHNA and CDR2 YSLEER come from the germline V gene. The CDR3 nucleotides read TGCGCCAGCAGCCGCCAGAGGGTTGGCTATGGCTACACCTTC. This gives the protein CASSRQRVGYGYTF.

The rearrangement links TRBV7-9 to TRBJ2-7; D perhaps matches TRBD1 (6 bases). The V and J ends lost 4 bases and 2 bases respectively, with 18 bases between them. Germline V CDR1 and CDR2: SEHNR, FQNEAQ (reference sequence). The CDR3 runs 16 residues. The CDR3 region has the DNA TGTGCCAGCAGCTCCGAAGACAGGTCGGGCCCCTACGAGCAGTACTTC. Its protein product is CASSSEDRSGPYEQYF.

This clone was picked up a small number of times. The chain is built from TRBV7-2 and TRBJ2-7; D is ambiguous. V was clipped by 5 bases and J by 0 bases, with 20 bases between them. Germline values: CDR1 SGHTA, CDR2 FQGNSA. The CDR3 spans 17 residues. CDR3 residues: CASSPLAERIHSYEQYF. CDR3 in DNA: TGTGCCAGCAGCCCCCTCGCAGAGCGAATTCACTCCTACGAGCAGTACTTC.

The V and J genes are TRBV5-1 and TRBJ1-2; TRBD1 agrees at 7 bases. In germline, CDR1 is SGHRS, CDR2 YFSETQ. CDR3 length: 13 amino acids. Trimming at V came to 5 bases and at J to 5 bases, leaving 6 bases not matched to a gene. CDR3 protein: CASSDRETYGYTF. The CDR3 DNA is TGCGCCAGCAGTGACAGGGAGACTTATGGCTACACCTTC.

V usage is TRBV6-1 and J usage is TRBJ1-4; 7 positions match TRBD1. Looked up from germline, CDR1 is MNHNS and CDR2 is SASEGT. The CDR3 has 17 amino acids. The ends lost 2 bases at V and 5 bases at J; junction bases unmatched: 11. This CDR3 is CASSEWPGQPINEKLFF. The DNA for the CDR3 is TGTGCCAGCAGTGAATGGCCGGGACAGCCTATAAATGAAAAACTGTTTTTT.